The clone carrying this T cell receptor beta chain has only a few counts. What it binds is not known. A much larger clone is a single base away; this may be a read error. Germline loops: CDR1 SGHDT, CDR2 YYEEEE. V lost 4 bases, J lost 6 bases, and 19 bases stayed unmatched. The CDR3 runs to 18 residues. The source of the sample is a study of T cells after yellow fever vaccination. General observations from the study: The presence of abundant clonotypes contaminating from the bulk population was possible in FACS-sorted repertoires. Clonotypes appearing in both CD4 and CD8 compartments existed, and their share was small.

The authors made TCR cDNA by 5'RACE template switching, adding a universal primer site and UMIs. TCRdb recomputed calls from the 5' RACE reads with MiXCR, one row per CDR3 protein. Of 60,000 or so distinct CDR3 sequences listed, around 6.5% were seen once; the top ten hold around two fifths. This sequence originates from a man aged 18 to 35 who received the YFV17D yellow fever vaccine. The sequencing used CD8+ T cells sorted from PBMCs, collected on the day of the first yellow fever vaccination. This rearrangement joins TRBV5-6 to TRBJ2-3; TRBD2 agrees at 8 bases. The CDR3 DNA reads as TGTGCCAGCAGCATCACTCCCGGGCGGGGGGTATCTGATGATACGCAGTATTTT. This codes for CASSITPGRGVSDDTQYF.